Below are 3 T cell receptor beta chains sequenced from a single sample in a study of blood T cell repertoires in COVID-19. Profiling relied on immunoSEQ multiplex PCR, and the TCRdb table lists in-frame clones only, not all of them. The sample carries 150,000 to 200,000 clones, roughly nine tenths recorded once. The sample comprised peripheral blood. All receptors derive from a man aged 60 to 69 with acute or convalescent COVID-19.

This chain joins TRBV12-3 or TRBV12-4 and TRBJ1-2; D unresolved. V shed 3 bases and J shed 5 bases, with 7 bases lying between them. The CDR3 contains 12 residues. The CDR3 DNA follows: TGTGCCAGCAGTTTTGAGGAGTATGGCTACACCTTC. Amino acids: CASSFEEYGYTF.

V gene TRBV27 combines with J gene TRBJ2-7; D call uncertain. The V end lost 3 bases, the J end lost 2 bases, and 2 bases lay between the germline ends. Germline V gene data show CDR1 as MNHEY and CDR2 as SMNVEV (reference sequence). The CDR3 is 11 residues long. The CDR3 is CASSFAYEQYV. CDR3 in DNA: TGTGCCAGCAGTTTCGCCTACGAGCAGTACGTC.

The chain combines TRBV6-5 with TRBJ2-7; 8 bases fit TRBD2. The CDR3 is 15 residues long. The V gene end was trimmed by 4 bases and the J gene end by 0 bases; junction bases not matched to a gene: 5. The germline gives CDR1 MNHEY, CDR2 SVGAGI. CDR3 in amino acids: CASSLLAVSSYEQYF. The CDR3 DNA is TGTGCCAGCAGTTTACTAGCGGTGAGCTCCTACGAGCAGTACTTC.